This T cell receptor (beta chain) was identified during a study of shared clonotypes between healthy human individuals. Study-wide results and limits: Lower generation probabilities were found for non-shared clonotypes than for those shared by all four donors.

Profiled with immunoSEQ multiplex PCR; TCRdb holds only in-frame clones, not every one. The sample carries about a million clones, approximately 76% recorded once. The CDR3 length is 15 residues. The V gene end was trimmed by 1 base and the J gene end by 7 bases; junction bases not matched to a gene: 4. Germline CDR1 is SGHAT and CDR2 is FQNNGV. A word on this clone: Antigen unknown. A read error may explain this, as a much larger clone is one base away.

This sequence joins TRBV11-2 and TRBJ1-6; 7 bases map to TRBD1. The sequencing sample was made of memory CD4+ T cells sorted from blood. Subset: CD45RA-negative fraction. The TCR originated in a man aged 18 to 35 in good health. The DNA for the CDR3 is TGTGCCAGCAGCTTAGCCGGGACAGAGAATTCACCCCTCCACTTT. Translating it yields CASSLAGTENSPLHF.